Listed below are T cell receptor beta chains from one sample, sequenced in a study of cytomegalovirus exposure and HLA in healthy donors. The table came from immunoSEQ multiplex PCR; TCRdb's copy has only in-frame clones and leaves some out. The sample carries over 150,000 clones, 55% to 80% recorded once. The sample comprised PBMCs. The receptors come from a woman aged 18 to 35 in good health and CMV-seropositive. The CDR3 runs from the conserved cysteine through the conserved F or W. The D gene is left open where the match is weak. Size tells how often a clone was seen (once, few, many) or the class of an expanded clone, and some rows leave it out.

clone_size: -
j_call: TRBJ1-1
d_call: -
v_call: TRBV6-1
cdr3_nt: TGTGCCGGGGTCCGGGGGGCTAGGAACACTGAAGCTTTCTTT
cdr3_aa: CAGVRGARNTEAFF

clone_size: few
j_call: TRBJ2-5
d_call: -
v_call: TRBV11-2
cdr3_nt: TGTGCCAGCAGCTTAGCACCAGGGAGGATGGAGACCCAGTACTTC
cdr3_aa: CASSLAPGRMETQYF

clone_size: few
j_call: TRBJ2-3
d_call: -
v_call: TRBV29-1
cdr3_nt: TGCAGCGTTGAAGTCGACGGAGGACCCCTTTATACGCAGTATTTT
cdr3_aa: CSVEVDGGPLYTQYF

clone_size: -
j_call: TRBJ2-2
d_call: -
v_call: TRBV7-2
cdr3_nt: TGTGCCAGCAGCTTAAGAGAGGTAGGAGGGGTATGTACCGGGGAGCTGTTTTTT
cdr3_aa: CASSLREVGGVCTGELFF

clone_size: -
j_call: TRBJ1-1
d_call: -
v_call: TRBV6-5
cdr3_nt: TGTGCCAGCAGTTACCGTACTGTTGGTGAAGCTTTCTTT
cdr3_aa: CASSYRTVGEAFF

clone_size: -
j_call: TRBJ1-5
d_call: -
v_call: TRBV18
cdr3_nt: TGTGCCAGCTCACCCGAACAGGGCCTTCAGCCCCAGCATTTT
cdr3_aa: CASSPEQGLQPQHF

clone_size: few
j_call: TRBJ1-3
d_call: -
v_call: TRBV18
cdr3_nt: TGTGCCAGCTCACCTAGCGGGTACGGAAACACCATATATTTT
cdr3_aa: CASSPSGYGNTIYF

clone_size: once
j_call: TRBJ1-1
d_call: -
v_call: TRBV18
cdr3_nt: TGTGCCAGCTCACCGAGGGGGAACTCGGGCACTGAAGCTTTCTTT
cdr3_aa: CASSPRGNSGTEAFF

clone_size: -
j_call: TRBJ2-7
d_call: -
v_call: TRBV18
cdr3_nt: TGTGCCAGCTCACCAAATGGACAGTACTACGAGCAGTACTTC
cdr3_aa: CASSPNGQYYEQYF

clone_size: -
j_call: TRBJ2-7
d_call: TRBD2
v_call: TRBV5-1
cdr3_nt: TGCGCCAGCAGCACCACTAGCGGCAATTACTACGAGCAGTACTTC
cdr3_aa: CASSTTSGNYYEQYF

clone_size: -
j_call: TRBJ1-2
d_call: -
v_call: TRBV13
cdr3_nt: TGTGCCAGCAGCTTAAGTGGGCTCCGGCAGTACTATGGCTACACCTTC
cdr3_aa: CASSLSGLRQYYGYTF

clone_size: -
j_call: TRBJ2-6
d_call: -
v_call: TRBV5-8
cdr3_nt: TGTGCCAGCAGCTTGGACGGTGCGTTCGGGGCCAACGTCCTGACTTTC
cdr3_aa: CASSLDGAFGANVLTF

clone_size: -
j_call: TRBJ2-1
d_call: TRBD2
v_call: TRBV6-5
cdr3_nt: TGTGCCAGCAGCTTGGGACTAGCGGGGTCCAATGAGCAGTTCTTC
cdr3_aa: CASSLGLAGSNEQFF

clone_size: -
j_call: TRBJ2-7
d_call: TRBD1
v_call: TRBV6-1
cdr3_nt: TGTGCCAGCAGTGAGGGACAGGGACGGGGCTACGAGCAGTACTTC
cdr3_aa: CASSEGQGRGYEQYF

clone_size: -
j_call: TRBJ1-2
d_call: -
v_call: TRBV18
cdr3_nt: TGTGCCAGCTCACGAACAGGGTTTAATGGCTACACCTTC
cdr3_aa: CASSRTGFNGYTF

clone_size: few
j_call: TRBJ1-2
d_call: -
v_call: TRBV6-5
cdr3_nt: TGTGCCAGCAGCCCATCACAGGGCCTGGTCTATGGCTACACCTTC
cdr3_aa: CASSPSQGLVYGYTF

clone_size: few
j_call: TRBJ1-5
d_call: -
v_call: TRBV28
cdr3_nt: TGTGCCAGCACCTGGAGGTATAGCAATCAGCCCCAGCATTTT
cdr3_aa: CASTWRYSNQPQHF

clone_size: -
j_call: TRBJ2-1
d_call: -
v_call: TRBV5-1
cdr3_nt: TGCGCCAGCAGCTCCCTTTTTGACACTCCCTACAATGAGCAGTTCTTC
cdr3_aa: CASSSLFDTPYNEQFF

clone_size: -
j_call: TRBJ2-7
d_call: TRBD2
v_call: TRBV27
cdr3_nt: TGTGCCAGCAGGCGTGGGACTAGCGGCTTCTACGAGCAGTACTTC
cdr3_aa: CASRRGTSGFYEQYF

clone_size: -
j_call: TRBJ2-5
d_call: -
v_call: TRBV7-6
cdr3_nt: TGTGCCAGCAGCACACCGACAGGTGGTGAGACCCAGTACTTC
cdr3_aa: CASSTPTGGETQYF

clone_size: -
j_call: TRBJ2-4
d_call: -
v_call: TRBV5-6
cdr3_nt: TGTGCCAGCAGCCGCGCTAGCCCCCAAGCCAAAAACATTCAGTACTTC
cdr3_aa: CASSRASPQAKNIQYF

clone_size: -
j_call: TRBJ1-5
d_call: -
v_call: TRBV29-1
cdr3_nt: TGCAGCTCCCTCCGGAGGGGAGAGGGGTCCTATCAGCCCCAGCATTTT
cdr3_aa: CSSLRRGEGSYQPQHF

clone_size: -
j_call: TRBJ2-7
d_call: TRBD1
v_call: TRBV7-9
cdr3_nt: TGTGCCAGCGATAGGGGGACAGGGTGGTACGAGCAGTACTTC
cdr3_aa: CASDRGTGWYEQYF

clone_size: -
j_call: TRBJ2-5
d_call: TRBD2
v_call: TRBV6-5
cdr3_nt: TGTGCCAGCAGTTCCTGGACTAGTCAGAAACAAGAGACCCAGTACTTC
cdr3_aa: CASSSWTSQKQETQYF

clone_size: -
j_call: TRBJ2-7
d_call: -
v_call: TRBV7-9
cdr3_nt: TGTGCCAGCAGCGCCCGTAGCTACGAGCAGTACTTC
cdr3_aa: CASSARSYEQYF

clone_size: -
j_call: TRBJ1-2
d_call: TRBD1
v_call: TRBV7-9
cdr3_nt: TGTGCCAGCAGCTTAGCGGACAGGGCAGGTGGCTACACCTTC
cdr3_aa: CASSLADRAGGYTF

clone_size: -
j_call: TRBJ2-4
d_call: TRBD2
v_call: TRBV25-1
cdr3_nt: TGTGCCAGCAGTGAAAGGGTAGCGGGTGCGGGGGTATTC
cdr3_aa: CASSERVAGAGVF

clone_size: -
j_call: TRBJ1-4
d_call: TRBD1
v_call: TRBV27
cdr3_nt: TGTGCCAGCAGGAGACAGGGGGGCATTAATGAAAAACTGTTTTTT
cdr3_aa: CASRRQGGINEKLFF

clone_size: few
j_call: TRBJ2-6
d_call: -
v_call: TRBV4-1
cdr3_nt: TGCGCCAGCAGCCAAGCCAGGGGCTCTGGGGCCAACGTCCTGACTTTC
cdr3_aa: CASSQARGSGANVLTF

clone_size: few
j_call: TRBJ2-7
d_call: TRBD1
v_call: TRBV9
cdr3_nt: TGTGCCAGCAGCCCCGGGACAGGGGGTTCTTTCGAGCAGTACTTC
cdr3_aa: CASSPGTGGSFEQYF

clone_size: -
j_call: TRBJ2-5
d_call: -
v_call: TRBV11-2
cdr3_nt: TGTGCCAGCAGCTTAGAAGGGGGTTGGGAGACCCAGTACTTC
cdr3_aa: CASSLEGGWETQYF

clone_size: -
j_call: TRBJ1-1
d_call: TRBD1
v_call: TRBV29-1
cdr3_nt: TGCAGCGTGGGGACAGGAAACACTGAAGCTTTCTTT
cdr3_aa: CSVGTGNTEAFF

clone_size: -
j_call: TRBJ1-5
d_call: TRBD1
v_call: TRBV27
cdr3_nt: TGTGCCAGCAGTATGCGGACAGGGGGCCCAGATAGCAATCAGCCCCAGCATTTT
cdr3_aa: CASSMRTGGPDSNQPQHF

clone_size: once
j_call: TRBJ1-1
d_call: -
v_call: TRBV6-4
cdr3_nt: TGTGCCAGCAGTGACGGGGCCAGGGTGGGCGAAGCTTTCTTT
cdr3_aa: CASSDGARVGEAFF

clone_size: -
j_call: TRBJ1-1
d_call: -
v_call: TRBV18
cdr3_nt: TGTGCCAGCTCACCATCGACAGACGAAGCTTTCTTT
cdr3_aa: CASSPSTDEAFF

clone_size: -
j_call: TRBJ1-3
d_call: -
v_call: TRBV9
cdr3_nt: TGTGCCAGCAGGAACCCGACGGACAGTCGAAACACCATATATTTT
cdr3_aa: CASRNPTDSRNTIYF

clone_size: -
j_call: TRBJ1-5
d_call: -
v_call: TRBV29-1
cdr3_nt: TGCAGCGTTGGGTGGGGGGGCAACAATCAGCCCCAGCATTTT
cdr3_aa: CSVGWGGNNQPQHF

clone_size: -
j_call: TRBJ2-7
d_call: TRBD1
v_call: TRBV2
cdr3_nt: TGTGCCAGCAGCCAACCCGGGACAGGGATCCACGAGCAGTACTTC
cdr3_aa: CASSQPGTGIHEQYF

clone_size: -
j_call: TRBJ1-4
d_call: -
v_call: TRBV6-9
cdr3_nt: TGTGCCCTTCGAGGGATTAGTAATGAAAAACTGTTTTTT
cdr3_aa: CALRGISNEKLFF

clone_size: few
j_call: TRBJ1-1
d_call: TRBD1
v_call: TRBV6-5
cdr3_nt: TGTGCCAGCAGTTCACAGACAGGGGACACTGAAGCTTTCTTT
cdr3_aa: CASSSQTGDTEAFF

clone_size: -
j_call: TRBJ1-1
d_call: -
v_call: TRBV5-3
cdr3_nt: TGTGCCAGAAGCTTGGACAGGCAACCTGAAGCTTTCTTT
cdr3_aa: CARSLDRQPEAFF